This TCR beta chain emerged from a study of blood T cell repertoires in COVID-19. Methods used by the authors: Reference gene primer amplification in the assay estimated nucleated cell counts. Repertoires were generated with immunoSEQ multiplex PCR, while TCRdb's copy carries only in-frame clones and drops some. V and J calls and clone size come straight from that table; D and trimming were deduced from the DNA. Among 40,000 to 55,000 clones listed, approximately 84% were seen once. Sequenced sample: peripheral blood. The clonotype comes from a man aged 45-65 years with active COVID-19.

CDR3 DNA: TGTGCCAGCAGCGTAGGGTCAGCGCCCTTATCACCCCTCCACTTT. Residues: CASSVGSAPLSPLHF. This rearrangement joins TRBV9 to TRBJ1-6; D is unclear. Germline CDR1 reads SGDLS; CDR2 reads YYNGEE. V dropped 0 bases and J dropped 10 bases, with 14 bases sitting between them. The CDR3 totals 15 residues.